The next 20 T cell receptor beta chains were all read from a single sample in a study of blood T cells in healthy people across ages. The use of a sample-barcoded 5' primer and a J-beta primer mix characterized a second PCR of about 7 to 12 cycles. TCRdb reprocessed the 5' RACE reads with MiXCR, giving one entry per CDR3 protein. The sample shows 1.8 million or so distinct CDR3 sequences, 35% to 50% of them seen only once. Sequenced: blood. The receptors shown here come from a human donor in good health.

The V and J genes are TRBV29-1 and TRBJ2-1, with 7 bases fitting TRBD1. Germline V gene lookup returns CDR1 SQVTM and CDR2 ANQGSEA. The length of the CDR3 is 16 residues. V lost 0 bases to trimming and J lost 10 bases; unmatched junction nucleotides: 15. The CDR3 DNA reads TGCAGCGTTGAAGACACCGGACAGGAGAGCTCCTACGAGCAGTTCTTC. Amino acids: CSVEDTGQESSYEQFF.

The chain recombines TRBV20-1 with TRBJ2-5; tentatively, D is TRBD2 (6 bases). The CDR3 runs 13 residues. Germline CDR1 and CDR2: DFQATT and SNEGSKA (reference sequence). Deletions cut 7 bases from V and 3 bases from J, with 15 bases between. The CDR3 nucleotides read TGCAGTGTAAACAGGAGGGAGGAAGAGACCCAGTACTTC. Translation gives CSVNRREEETQYF.

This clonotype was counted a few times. This CDR3 is CASGLFGEETQYF. CDR3 bases: TGTGCTAGTGGTTTGTTCGGAGAGGAGACCCAGTACTTC. This chain links TRBV12-5 with TRBJ2-5, with unresolved D. The length of the CDR3 is 13 residues. The V and J ends lost 2 bases and 5 bases respectively, with 9 bases between them. Germline assignment: CDR1 LGHNT and CDR2 FRNRAP.

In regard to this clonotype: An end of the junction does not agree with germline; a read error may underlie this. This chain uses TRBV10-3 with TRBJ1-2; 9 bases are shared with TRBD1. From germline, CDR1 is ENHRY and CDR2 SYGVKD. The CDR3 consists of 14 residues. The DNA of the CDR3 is TGTGCCACCAGTCTCGACAGGGGGAACTATGGCTACACCTTC. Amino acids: CATSLDRGNYGYTF.

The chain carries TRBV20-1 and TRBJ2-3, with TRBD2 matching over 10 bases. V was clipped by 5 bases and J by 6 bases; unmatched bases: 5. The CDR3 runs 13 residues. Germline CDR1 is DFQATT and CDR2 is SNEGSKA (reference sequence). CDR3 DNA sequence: TGCAGTGCTCGGCAGCGGGGGGGGGATACGCAGTATTTT. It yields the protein CSARQRGGDTQYF.

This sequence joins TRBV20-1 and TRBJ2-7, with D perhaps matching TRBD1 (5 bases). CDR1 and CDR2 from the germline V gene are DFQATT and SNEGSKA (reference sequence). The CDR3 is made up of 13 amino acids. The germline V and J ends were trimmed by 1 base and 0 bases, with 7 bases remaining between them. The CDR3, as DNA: TGCAGTGCTAGAGCGACAGTCTCCTACGAGCAGTACTTC. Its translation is CSARATVSYEQYF.

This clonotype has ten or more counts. The CDR3 sequence is CASSLVAYTDTQYF. CDR3 coding DNA: TGTGCCAGCAGCTTAGTGGCCTACACAGATACGCAGTATTTT. V gene TRBV7-2 combines with J gene TRBJ2-3; D unclear. The CDR3 is 14 residues long. The V gene lost 1 base and the J gene lost 2 bases, with 7 bases spanning the gap. Germline V gives CDR1 SGHTA, CDR2 FQGNSA.

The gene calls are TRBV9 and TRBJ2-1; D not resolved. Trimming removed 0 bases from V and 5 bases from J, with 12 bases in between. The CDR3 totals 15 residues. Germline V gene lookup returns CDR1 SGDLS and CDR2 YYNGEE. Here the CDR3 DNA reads TGTGCCAGCAGCGTAGCCGGGTTCTGGGACAATGAGCAGTTCTTC. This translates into CASSVAGFWDNEQFF.

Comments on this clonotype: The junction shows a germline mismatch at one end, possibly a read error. CDR3 residues: CASSLVEGASHEQYF. In DNA form, the CDR3 reads TGTGCCAGCAGCTTAGTGGAGGGGGCCTCCCACGAGCAGTACTTC. This chain joins TRBV7-8 and TRBJ2-7; the D gene is possibly TRBD1 (7 bases). Germline V gene lookup returns CDR1 SGHVS and CDR2 FQNEAQ. CDR3 size: 15 residues.

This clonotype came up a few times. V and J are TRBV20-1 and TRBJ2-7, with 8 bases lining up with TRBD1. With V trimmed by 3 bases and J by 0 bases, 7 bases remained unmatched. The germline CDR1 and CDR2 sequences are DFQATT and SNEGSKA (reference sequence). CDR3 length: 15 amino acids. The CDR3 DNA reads TGCAGTGCTAGGCCGGGACAGGACAACTCCTACGAGCAGTACTTC. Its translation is CSARPGQDNSYEQYF.

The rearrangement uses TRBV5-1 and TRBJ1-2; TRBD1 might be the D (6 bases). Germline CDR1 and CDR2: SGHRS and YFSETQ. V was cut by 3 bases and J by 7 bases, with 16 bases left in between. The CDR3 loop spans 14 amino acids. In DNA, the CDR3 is TGCGCCAGCAGCTCCCTAAACAGGGCAGGTGGCTACACCTTC. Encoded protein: CASSSLNRAGGYTF.

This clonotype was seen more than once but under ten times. The CDR3 is CASGRGNSYNEQYF. In DNA form, the CDR3 reads TGTGCCAGCGGCCGGGGCAACTCCTACAATGAGCAGTACTTC. The genes are TRBV12-3 or TRBV12-4 and TRBJ2-1, with D perhaps matching TRBD1 or TRBD2 (5 bases each). The last part of the DNA fits TRBJ2-7 better; the J call may be wrong. The CDR3 contains 14 residues.

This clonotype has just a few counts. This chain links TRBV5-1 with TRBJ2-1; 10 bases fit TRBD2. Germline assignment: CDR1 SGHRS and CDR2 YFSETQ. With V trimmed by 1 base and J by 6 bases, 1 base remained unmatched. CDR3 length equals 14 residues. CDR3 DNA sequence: TGCGCCAGCAGCTTGACTAGCGGGGCCAATGAGCAGTTCTTC. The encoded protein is CASSLTSGANEQFF.

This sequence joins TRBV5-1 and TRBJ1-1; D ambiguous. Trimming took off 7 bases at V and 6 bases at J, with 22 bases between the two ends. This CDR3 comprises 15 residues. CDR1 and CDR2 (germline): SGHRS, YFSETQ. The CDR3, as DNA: TGCGCCAGCTTCGACGGTCCATTTGGCAGGCCTGAAGCTTTCTTT. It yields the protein CASFDGPFGRPEAFF.

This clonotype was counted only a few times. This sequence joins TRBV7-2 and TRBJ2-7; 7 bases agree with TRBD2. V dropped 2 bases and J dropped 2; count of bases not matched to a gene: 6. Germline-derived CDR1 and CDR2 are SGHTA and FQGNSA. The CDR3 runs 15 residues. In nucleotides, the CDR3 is TGTGCCAGCAGCTTAACCGGGACTATAACCTACGAGCAGTACTTC. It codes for CASSLTGTITYEQYF. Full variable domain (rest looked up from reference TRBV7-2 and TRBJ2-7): GAGVSQSPSNKVTEKGKDVELRCDPISGHTALYWYRQSLGQGLEFLIYFQGNSAPDKSGLPSDRFSAERTGGSVSTLTIQRTQQEDSAVYLCASSLTGTITYEQYFGPGTRLTVT.

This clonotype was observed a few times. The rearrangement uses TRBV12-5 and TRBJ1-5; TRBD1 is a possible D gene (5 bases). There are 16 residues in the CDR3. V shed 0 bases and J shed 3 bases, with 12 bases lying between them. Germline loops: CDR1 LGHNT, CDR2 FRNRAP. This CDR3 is CASGLVHGRDNQPQHF. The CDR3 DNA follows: TGTGCTAGTGGTTTGGTACACGGCAGGGACAATCAGCCCCAGCATTTT.

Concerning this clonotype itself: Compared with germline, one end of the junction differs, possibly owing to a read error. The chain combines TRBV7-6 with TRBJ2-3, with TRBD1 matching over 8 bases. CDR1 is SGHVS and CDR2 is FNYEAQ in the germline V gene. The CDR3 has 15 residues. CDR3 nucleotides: TGTGTCAGCAGCAAGACAGGGGTGATCGAAGATACGCAGTATTTT. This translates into CVSSKTGVIEDTQYF.

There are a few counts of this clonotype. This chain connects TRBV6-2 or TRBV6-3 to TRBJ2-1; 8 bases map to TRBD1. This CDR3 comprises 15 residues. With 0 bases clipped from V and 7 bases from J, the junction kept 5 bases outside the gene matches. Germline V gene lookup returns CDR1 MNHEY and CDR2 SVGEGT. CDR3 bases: TGTGCCAGCAGTTACTCCCCGGACAGGGTGAATGAGCAGTTCTTC. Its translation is CASSYSPDRVNEQFF.

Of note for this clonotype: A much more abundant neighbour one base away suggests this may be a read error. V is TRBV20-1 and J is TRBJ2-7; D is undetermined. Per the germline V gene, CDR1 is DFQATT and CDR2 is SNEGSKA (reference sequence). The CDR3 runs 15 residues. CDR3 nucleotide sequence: TGCAGTGCTAGAGATACGGGCACGAGCTCCTACGGGCAGTACTTC. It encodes CSARDTGTSSYGQYF.

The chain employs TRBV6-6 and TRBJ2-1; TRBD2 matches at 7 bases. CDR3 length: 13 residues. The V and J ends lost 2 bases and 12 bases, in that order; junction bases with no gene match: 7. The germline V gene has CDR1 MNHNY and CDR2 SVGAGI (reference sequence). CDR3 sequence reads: CASSYAERGGQFF. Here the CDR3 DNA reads TGTGCCAGCAGTTACGCGGAGCGGGGAGGGCAGTTCTTC.